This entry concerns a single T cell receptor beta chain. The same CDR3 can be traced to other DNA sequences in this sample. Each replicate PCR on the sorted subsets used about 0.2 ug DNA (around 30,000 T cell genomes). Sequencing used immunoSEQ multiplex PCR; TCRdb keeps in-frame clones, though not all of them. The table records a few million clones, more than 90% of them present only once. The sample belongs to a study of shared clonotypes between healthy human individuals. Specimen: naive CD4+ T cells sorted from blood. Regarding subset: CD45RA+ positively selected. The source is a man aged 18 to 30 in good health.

The CDR3 here is CSVDRAYNEQFF. In DNA, the CDR3 is TGCAGCGTGGACAGGGCCTACAATGAGCAGTTCTTC. This chain joins TRBV29-1 and TRBJ2-1; 8 nucleotides line up with TRBD1. The CDR3 sequence is 12 residues long. Germline CDR1 is SQVTM and CDR2 is ANQGSEA. Germline trimming cut 6 bases from V and 2 bases from J; bases unmatched to any gene: 0.